The sequence of this TCR beta chain was determined in a study of cytomegalovirus exposure and HLA in healthy donors. General observations from the study: As a later analysis showed, several of the most significant clusters appeared to be linked to common viral pathogens. Generally TCR sequences proved uncommon, though certain public TCRs appeared in numerous donors. Among CMV-associated TCR beta chains, most appeared HLA-restricted in a later analysis.

The CDR3 sequence is 13 residues long. Trimming shortened V by 2 bases and J by 8 bases, and 12 bases separated the two germline ends. Germline values: CDR1 MGHRA, CDR2 YSYEKL. Comment on this clone: No antigen is known for it.

Vbeta (60) and Jbeta (13) primers were used in the PCR. TCRdb's table, derived via immunoSEQ multiplex PCR, lists solely in-frame clones and lacks some. The table includes around 100,000 clones, around three quarters detected once. The receptor's source is a woman aged 18-30 years in good health and CMV-seropositive. Sequences were obtained from PBMCs. This chain joins TRBV4-1 and TRBJ1-2, with D possibly TRBD1 on 6 matching bases. This chain's CDR3 is CASSQTGWGGYTF. The CDR3 region has the DNA TGCGCCAGCAGCCAAACAGGGTGGGGGGGCTACACCTTC.